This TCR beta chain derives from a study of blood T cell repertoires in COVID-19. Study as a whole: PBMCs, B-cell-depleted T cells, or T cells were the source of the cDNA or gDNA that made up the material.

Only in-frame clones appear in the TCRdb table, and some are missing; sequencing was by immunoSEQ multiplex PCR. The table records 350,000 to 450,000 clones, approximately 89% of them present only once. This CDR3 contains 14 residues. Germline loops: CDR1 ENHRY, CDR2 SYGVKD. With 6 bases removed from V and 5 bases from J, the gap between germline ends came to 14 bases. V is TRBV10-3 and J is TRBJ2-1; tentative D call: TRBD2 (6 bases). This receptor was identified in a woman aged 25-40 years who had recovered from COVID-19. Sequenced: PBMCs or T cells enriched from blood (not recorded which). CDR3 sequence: CAIRGGTPHNEQFF. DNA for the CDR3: TGTGCCATCAGGGGCGGGACTCCACACAATGAGCAGTTCTTC.